These 2 T cell receptor beta chains share one sample of origin, sequenced in a study of blood T cells in healthy people across ages. PCR was performed a second time for about 7 to 11 cycles using a sample-barcoded 5' primer and a J-beta primer mix. MiXCR, run by TCRdb on the 5' RACE reads, gives a single entry per CDR3 protein. The sample contains about 1.1 million distinct CDR3 sequences, more than 30% of which appear only once. Sequenced sample: blood. The receptor set was obtained from a young man in good health.

The gene calls are TRBV6-1 and TRBJ1-2; D remains ambiguous. The CDR3 is made up of 14 amino acids. CDR1 and CDR2 (germline): MNHNS, SASEGT. V was pared by 0 bases and J by 1 base, with 6 bases between. This CDR3 reads CASSEAWSNYGYTF. The CDR3 DNA sequence: TGTGCCAGCAGTGAAGCGTGGAGTAACTATGGCTACACCTTC.

The chain uses TRBV5-1 and TRBJ2-1; D remains ambiguous. Between the trimmed V and J ends, which lost 0 bases and 7 bases, there was a span of 11 bases. CDR1 is SGHRS, CDR2 YFSETQ, per germline. This CDR3 region has 14 residues. The CDR3 coding sequence is TGCGCCAGCAGCTTGGCACCTGCTGGAAATGAGCAGTTCTTC. This codes for CASSLAPAGNEQFF.